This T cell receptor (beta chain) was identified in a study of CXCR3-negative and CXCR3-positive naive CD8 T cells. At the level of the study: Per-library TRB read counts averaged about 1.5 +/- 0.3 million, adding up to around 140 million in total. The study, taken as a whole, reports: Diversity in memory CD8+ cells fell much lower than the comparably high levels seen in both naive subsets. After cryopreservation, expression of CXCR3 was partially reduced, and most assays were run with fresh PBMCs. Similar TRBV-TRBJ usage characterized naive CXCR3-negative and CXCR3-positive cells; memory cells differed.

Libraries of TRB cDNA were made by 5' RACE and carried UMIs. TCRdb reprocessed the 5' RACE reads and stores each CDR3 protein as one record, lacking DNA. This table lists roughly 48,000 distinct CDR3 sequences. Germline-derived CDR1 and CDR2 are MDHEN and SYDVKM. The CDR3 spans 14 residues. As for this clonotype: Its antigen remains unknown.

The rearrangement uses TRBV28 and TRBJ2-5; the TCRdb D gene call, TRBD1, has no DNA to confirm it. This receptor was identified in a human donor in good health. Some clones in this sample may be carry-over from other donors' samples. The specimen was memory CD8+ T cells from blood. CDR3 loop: CASSRGTVQETQYF.